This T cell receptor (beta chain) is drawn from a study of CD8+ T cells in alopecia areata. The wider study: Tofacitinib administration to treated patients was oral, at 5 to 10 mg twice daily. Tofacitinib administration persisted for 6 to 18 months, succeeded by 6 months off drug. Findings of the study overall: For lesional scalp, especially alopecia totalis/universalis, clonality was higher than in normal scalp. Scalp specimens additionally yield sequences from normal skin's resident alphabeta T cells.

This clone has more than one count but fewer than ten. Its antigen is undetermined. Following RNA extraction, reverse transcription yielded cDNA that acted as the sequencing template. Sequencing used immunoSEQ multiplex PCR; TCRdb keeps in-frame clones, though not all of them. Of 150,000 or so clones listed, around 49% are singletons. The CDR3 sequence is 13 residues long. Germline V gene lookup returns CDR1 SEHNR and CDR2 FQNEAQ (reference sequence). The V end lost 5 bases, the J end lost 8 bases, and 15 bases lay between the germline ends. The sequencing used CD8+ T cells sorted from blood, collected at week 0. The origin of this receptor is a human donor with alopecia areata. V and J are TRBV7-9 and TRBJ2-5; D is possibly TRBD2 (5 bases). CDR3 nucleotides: TGTGCCAGCAGCCCCGACCCTCTAGCAACCCAGTACTTC. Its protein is CASSPDPLATQYF.